A selection of T cell receptor beta chains follows, all from one sample in a study of T cells in tumors after PD-1 blockade. Only in-frame clones appear in the TCRdb table, and some are missing; sequencing was by immunoSEQ multiplex PCR. Counted here are 45,000 to 60,000 clones, more than 70% occurring once; the ten biggest clones make up around 15%. The material sequenced was PBMCs, taken before anti-PD-1 treatment. The receptors were gathered from a human donor with basal cell carcinoma. The CDR3 runs from the conserved cysteine through the conserved F or W. A D gene is named only where the DNA matches it firmly. Clone sizes are given selectively: once, few, many, or a class where the clone is expanded.

d_call j_call v_call clone_size cdr3_nt cdr3_aa
TRBD1 TRBJ1-3 TRBV25-1 - TGTGCCAGCGGGGGGTCGACAGGGGGCGGAAACACCATATATTTT CASGGSTGGGNTIYF
- TRBJ2-1 TRBV4-2 few TGTGCCAGCCCCGCCGTGTCTGGATACTACAATGAGCAGTTCTTC CASPAVSGYYNEQFF
TRBD1 TRBJ1-1 TRBV2 - TGTGCCAGCACTCGACAGGGAGGGACTGAAGCTTTCTTT CASTRQGGTEAFF
TRBD2 TRBJ2-3 TRBV3-1/TRBV3-2 few TGTGCCAGCAGCCCCCGGGGGGGGTTAACAGATACGCAGTATTTT CASSPRGGLTDTQYF
- TRBJ2-2 TRBV18 - TGTGCCAGCTCACCACGTGCAGGGTCCGGCACCGGGGAGCTGTTTTTT CASSPRAGSGTGELFF
- TRBJ1-1 TRBV5-1 - TGCGCCAGCAGCTTGATAGACAGCCAGTCCGGTGAAGCTTTCTTT CASSLIDSQSGEAFF
- TRBJ1-1 TRBV11-3 - TGTGCCAGCAGCACGGGTATGAACACTGAAGCTTTCTTT CASSTGMNTEAFF
- TRBJ2-1 TRBV3-1/TRBV3-2 - TGTGCCAGCAGCTTGGACATTTCCTACAATGAGCAGTTCTTC CASSLDISYNEQFF
TRBD1 TRBJ1-5 TRBV6-6 - TGTGCCAGCAGCCAGGGGGGGAGCAATCAGCCCCAGCATTTT CASSQGGSNQPQHF
TRBD1 TRBJ1-5 TRBV10-3 - TGTGCCATCAGTGAGAGGTCAGGGGGCCATCAGCCCCAGCATTTT CAISERSGGHQPQHF
- TRBJ1-3 TRBV5-4 - TGTGCCAGCAGCTCGGACGGGAGCTCTGGAAACACCATATATTTT CASSSDGSSGNTIYF
- TRBJ1-1 TRBV12-5 few TGTGCTAGTGGTTTGCCTTTAGGGGTCTCGAACACTGAAGCTTTCTTT CASGLPLGVSNTEAFF
- TRBJ1-2 TRBV6-1 few TGTGCCAGCAGTGATACGGGGACCTATGGCTACACCTTC CASSDTGTYGYTF
- TRBJ2-7 TRBV28 - TGTGCCAGCAGTTTATACTACAGGGCTGGGTACGAGCAGTACTTC CASSLYYRAGYEQYF
- TRBJ1-5 TRBV27 - TGTGCCAGCAGTTTAGGGGCAATGAGAGGCCAGCCCCAGCATTTT CASSLGAMRGQPQHF
- TRBJ1-3 TRBV3-1/TRBV3-2 - TGTGCCAGCAGCCAAGATGGTCGGAGTTTTGGAAACACCATATATTTT CASSQDGRSFGNTIYF
TRBD1 TRBJ2-6 TRBV4-1 - TGCGCCAGCAGCCTAGTTTATGGGACAGTAGTTTCTGGGGCCAACGTCCTGACTTTC CASSLVYGTVVSGANVLTF
- TRBJ1-6 TRBV6-5 few TGTGCCAGCAGTTACTATACTCGACAGTTTAATTCACCCCTCCACTTT CASSYYTRQFNSPLHF
- TRBJ2-2 TRBV7-2 few TGTGCCAGCAGACACGGGGTCACCGGGGAGCTGTTTTTT CASRHGVTGELFF
- TRBJ1-6 TRBV5-3 - TGTGCCAGAAGCTTGGGTAGGGACCATTCACCCCTCCGCTTT CARSLGRDHSPLRF
TRBD2 TRBJ2-7 TRBV19 many TGTGCCAGTAGTATATCCCTGTTACTAGCGGGAGGATTTGGCGAGCAGTACTTC CASSISLLLAGGFGEQYF
TRBD2 TRBJ2-3 TRBV10-3 few TGTGCCACCCGCAGTGGGCGGGGGGGGAACACAGATACGCAGTATTTT CATRSGRGGNTDTQYF
TRBD1 TRBJ1-2 TRBV3-1/TRBV3-2 - TGTGCCAGCACTCGACAGGGTGGTGGCTACACCTTC CASTRQGGGYTF
TRBD1 TRBJ2-7 TRBV5-1 medium-sized TGCGCCAGCAGCTTTTCCGGGACAGGGGTCCACGAGCAGTACTTC CASSFSGTGVHEQYF
- TRBJ1-2 TRBV6-5 - TGTGCCAGCTGCAGTTCGGGGACTAACTATGGCTACACCTTC CASCSSGTNYGYTF
TRBD2 TRBJ2-7 TRBV18 - TGTGCCAGCTCACCCGGGCGGGGGGACACCTACGAGCAGTACTTC CASSPGRGDTYEQYF
TRBD2 TRBJ2-3 TRBV18 - TGTGCCAGCTCACCCCCCGGGCTAGCGGGTGCAGATACGCAGTATTTT CASSPPGLAGADTQYF
- TRBJ1-1 TRBV10-3 once TGTGCCATCAGGGGACGAATGAGGGAAACTGAAGCTTTCTTT CAIRGRMRETEAFF
- TRBJ1-2 TRBV6-1 - TGTGCCAGCAGTGAAGCGTGGGGCCTTGGCTACACCTTC CASSEAWGLGYTF
- TRBJ2-5 TRBV15 - TGTGCCACCAGCAGAGGAAGAAGGGAGACCCAGTACTTC CATSRGRRETQYF
- TRBJ2-2 TRBV2 - TGTGCCAGCAGTGAAGCGTGGGCCCCTCGGGACACCGGGGAGCTGTTTTTT CASSEAWAPRDTGELFF
- TRBJ2-3 TRBV7-5 - TGTGTCAGAAGCTTAGTGGGCAGGGCGCCGTATATTCACACAGATACGCAGTATTTT CVRSLVGRAPYIHTDTQYF
TRBD2 TRBJ2-3 TRBV5-8 - TGTGCCAGCAGCCCGTTGACTAGCCCAGATACGCAGTATTTT CASSPLTSPDTQYF
- TRBJ2-1 TRBV5-1 once TGCGCCAGCAGCTTGTTATTTGGGGTCGGGAATGAGCAGTTCTTC CASSLLFGVGNEQFF
- TRBJ1-1 TRBV5-4 - TGTGCCAGCAGCTTGACGGGGGTGGAAGTTGCTGAAGCTTTCTTT CASSLTGVEVAEAFF
TRBD1 TRBJ1-5 TRBV28 - TGTGCCAGCAGTTCCCCGACAGGGGTTCAGCCCCAGCATTTT CASSSPTGVQPQHF
TRBD1 TRBJ1-1 TRBV7-6 once TGTGCCAGCAGCTCCCAACCGGGACAGGGGGCTTTCTTT CASSSQPGQGAFF